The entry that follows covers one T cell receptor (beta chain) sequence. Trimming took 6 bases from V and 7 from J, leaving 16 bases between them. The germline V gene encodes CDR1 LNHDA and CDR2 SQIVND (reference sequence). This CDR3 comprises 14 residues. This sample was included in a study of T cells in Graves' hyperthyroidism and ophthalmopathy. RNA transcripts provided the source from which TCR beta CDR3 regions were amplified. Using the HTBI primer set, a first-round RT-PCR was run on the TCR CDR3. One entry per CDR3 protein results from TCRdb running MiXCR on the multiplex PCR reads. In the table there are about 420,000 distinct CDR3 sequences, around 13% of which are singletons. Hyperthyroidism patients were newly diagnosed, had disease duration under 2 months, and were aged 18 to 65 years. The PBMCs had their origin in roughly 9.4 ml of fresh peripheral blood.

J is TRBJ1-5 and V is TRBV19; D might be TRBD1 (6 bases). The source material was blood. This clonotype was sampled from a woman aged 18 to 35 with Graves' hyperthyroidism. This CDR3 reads CASRTQGVGQPQHF. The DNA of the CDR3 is TGTGCCAGTAGAACACAGGGAGTGGGCCAGCCCCAGCATTTT.